The entry below gives a single T cell receptor beta chain sequence along with its context. No antigen is known for it. The data are from a study of T cell responses to AZD1222 COVID-19 vaccine. General study findings and limits: Reportedly, nearly half of unique spike TCRs recognized epitopes outside B.1.351/B.1.1.7 mutations. Only 6 or 7 AZD1222 recipients tested seropositive at baseline.

Using immunoSEQ multiplex PCR, the repertoire was profiled, and TCRdb retains in-frame clones only, with some absent. This table holds about 180,000 clones, more than 75% found once. CDR3 length: 10 amino acids. The J gene is TRBJ2-2, the V gene TRBV12-2; the tabulated D call, TRBD2, remains unverified against the DNA. TRBV12-2 is a pseudogene segment. This receptor was identified in an adult who received the AZD1222 COVID-19 vaccine. The source was peripheral blood, collected 28 days after the second AZD1222 dose. The CDR3 DNA reads TGTGCAAGCGCTAAGGGGGAGCTGTTTTTT. Protein product: CASAKGELFF.